The sequence of this T cell receptor (beta chain) was determined in a study of T cells in Graves' hyperthyroidism and ophthalmopathy. Many counts were recorded for this clonotype. It was RNA transcripts that yielded the amplified TCR beta CDR3 regions. A first-round RT-PCR of the TCR CDR3 used the HTBI primer set. MiXCR was run by TCRdb on the multiplex PCR reads, yielding one entry per CDR3 protein. This table holds approximately 700,000 distinct CDR3 sequences, approximately 16% found once. Exclusion of a patient resulted from uncontrolled infection, other autoimmune disease, pregnancy or lactation. The PBMCs had their origin in 10 ml of fresh peripheral blood. The receptor was derived from a man younger than 35 with Graves' hyperthyroidism. Material: blood.

The CDR3 reads CAISDPYEEQYF. The CDR3 DNA is TGTGCCATCAGTGATCCCTATGAGGAGCAGTACTTC. J is TRBJ2-7 and V is TRBV10-3; unclear D gene. V lost 3 bases, J lost 7 bases, and 10 bases lay in between. CDR1 ENHRY and CDR2 SYGVKD come from the germline V gene. The CDR3 sequence is 12 residues long.